The entry below gives a single T cell receptor (beta chain) sequence along with its context. Its antigen remains unidentified. There are no base qualities to consult, and no much larger clone falls within one base. Trimming accounts for 1 base at V and 5 bases at J, while the number of junction bases matched to no gene is 10. Reading from cysteine to phenylalanine, the CDR3 counts 16 amino acids. Of the read, only the CDR3 DNA is kept; its 48 bases are in frame from base 1. Looking up the germline V gene (reference sequence) yields CDR1 SEHNR and CDR2 FQNEAQ. These data come from a study of blood T cell repertoires in COVID-19 (dated by TCRdb to between 2020 and 2021). Describing the broader study: Samples covering the acute and convalescent phases of COVID-19 were provided by collaborators in the United States, Italy and Spain. Deeply sampled blood TCRbeta repertoires from subjects exposed to, actively infected with, or recovered from COVID-19 were included in the dataset. Samples came from the ongoing ImmuneRACE study (first 160 participants) plus 1,254 subjects from 6 global collaborators. Where HLA class I and class II types were available, the types were taken from metadata supplied by the sample provider, not from assay-based typing. The sample metadata nearly always contained a de-identified subject ID, COVID-19 status, age in years and sex. The prospective study material was composed of cDNA or gDNA derived from T cells, B-cell-depleted T cells, or PBMCs. The repertoires were released in a freely available public database intended as a resource for research on the immune response to SARS-CoV-2. Summary of the overall study and its limitations: The quantity of clinical and demographic metadata differed by source and by participant and was supplied without curation.

At one collaborating source in Seattle, patients were enrolled during active infection and were followed longitudinally through the course of disease. Whole blood was collected in K2EDTA tubes by collaborating institutions according to the institutions' own protocols. Collaborator samples were shipped for TCRbeta analysis as frozen whole blood, isolated PBMCs, or DNA extracted from either sample type. TCRbeta CDR3 regions were amplified from genomic DNA by means of the immunoSEQ Assay, a bias-controlled multiplex PCR. On the authors' methods: The number of nucleated cells in each sample was estimated from the amplification of reference gene primers within the assay. To quantify the absolute abundance of each unique TCRbeta CDR3 rearrangement, sequence reads were collapsed and filtered. For each sample, productive Simpson clonality was calculated as the square root of Simpson's diversity index over productive rearrangements. Held by TCRdb, this immuneACCESS table contains in-frame sequences only and omits some clones. Under half of the omission traces to an unresolved V gene where checked; the cause of the rest is unknown. V and J calls and clone size are given by that table; D and trimming were obtained from the DNA. The sample profile shows a few hundred thousand clones; about 90% of them were found once. The top ten clones comprise about 2% of the sample.

The rearrangement joined TRBV7-9 to TRBJ1-2; a stretch of 7 junction bases matches TRBD1. The sample consisted of peripheral blood. The receptor's source is a woman younger than 45 with COVID-19, enrolled during active disease. CDR3 reads: CASSLGSAGGVYGYTF. The DNA reads TGTGCCAGCAGCTTAGGGTCGGCAGGGGGAGTTTATGGCTACACCTTC.